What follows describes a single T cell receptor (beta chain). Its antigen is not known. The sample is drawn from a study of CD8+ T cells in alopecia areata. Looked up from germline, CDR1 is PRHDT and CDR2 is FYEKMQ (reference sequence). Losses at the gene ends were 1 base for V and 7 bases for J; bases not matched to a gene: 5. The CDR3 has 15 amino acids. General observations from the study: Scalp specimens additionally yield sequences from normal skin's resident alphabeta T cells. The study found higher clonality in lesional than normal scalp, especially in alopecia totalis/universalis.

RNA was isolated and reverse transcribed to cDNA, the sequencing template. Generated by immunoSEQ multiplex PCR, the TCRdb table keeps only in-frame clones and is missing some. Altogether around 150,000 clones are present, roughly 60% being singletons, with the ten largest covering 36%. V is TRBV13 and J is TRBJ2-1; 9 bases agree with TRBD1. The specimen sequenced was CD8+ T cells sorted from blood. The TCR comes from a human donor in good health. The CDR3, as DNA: TGTGCCAGCAGCTTAGCGGGACAGGGAAGGAATGAGCAGTTCTTC. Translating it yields CASSLAGQGRNEQFF.